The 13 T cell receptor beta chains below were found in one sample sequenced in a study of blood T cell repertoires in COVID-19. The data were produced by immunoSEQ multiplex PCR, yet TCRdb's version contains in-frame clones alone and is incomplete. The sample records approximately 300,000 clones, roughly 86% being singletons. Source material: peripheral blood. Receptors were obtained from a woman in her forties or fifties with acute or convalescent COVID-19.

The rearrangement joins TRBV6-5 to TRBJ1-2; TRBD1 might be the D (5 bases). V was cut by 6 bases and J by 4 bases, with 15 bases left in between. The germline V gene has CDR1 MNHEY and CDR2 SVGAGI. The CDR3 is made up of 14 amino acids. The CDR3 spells CASSSGGYGYGYTF. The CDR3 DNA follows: TGTGCCAGCAGCTCCGGGGGATATGGCTATGGCTACACCTTC.

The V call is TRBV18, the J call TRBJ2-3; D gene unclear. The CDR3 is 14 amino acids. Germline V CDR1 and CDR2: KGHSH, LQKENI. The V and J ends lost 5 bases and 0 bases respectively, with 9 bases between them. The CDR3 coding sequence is TGTGCCAGCTCATACAGTTCTAGCACAGATACGCAGTATTTT. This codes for CASSYSSSTDTQYF.

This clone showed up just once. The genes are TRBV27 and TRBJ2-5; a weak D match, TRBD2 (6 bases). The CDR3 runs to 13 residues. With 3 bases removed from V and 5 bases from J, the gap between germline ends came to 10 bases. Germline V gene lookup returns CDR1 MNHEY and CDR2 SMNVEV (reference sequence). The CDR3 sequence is CASSFERGETQYF. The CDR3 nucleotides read TGTGCCAGCAGTTTTGAACGGGGGGAGACCCAGTACTTC.

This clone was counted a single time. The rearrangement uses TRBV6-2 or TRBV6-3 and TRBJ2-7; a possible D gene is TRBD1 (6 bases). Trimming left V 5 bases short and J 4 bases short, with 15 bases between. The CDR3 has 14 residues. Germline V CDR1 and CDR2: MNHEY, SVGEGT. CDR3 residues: CASSDFMTGYEQYF. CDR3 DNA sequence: TGTGCCAGCAGTGATTTCATGACAGGTTACGAGCAGTACTTC.

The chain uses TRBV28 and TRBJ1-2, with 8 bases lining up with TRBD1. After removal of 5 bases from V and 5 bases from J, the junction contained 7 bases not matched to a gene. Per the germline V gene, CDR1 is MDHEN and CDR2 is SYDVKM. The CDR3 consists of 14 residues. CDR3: CASSPGQANYGYTF. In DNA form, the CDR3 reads TGTGCCAGCAGTCCGGGACAGGCAAATTATGGCTACACCTTC.

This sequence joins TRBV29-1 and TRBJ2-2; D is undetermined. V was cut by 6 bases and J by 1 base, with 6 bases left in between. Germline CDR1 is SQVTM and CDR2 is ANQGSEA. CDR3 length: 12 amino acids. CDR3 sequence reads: CSVKRNTGELFF. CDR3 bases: TGCAGCGTAAAGAGGAACACCGGGGAGCTGTTTTTT.

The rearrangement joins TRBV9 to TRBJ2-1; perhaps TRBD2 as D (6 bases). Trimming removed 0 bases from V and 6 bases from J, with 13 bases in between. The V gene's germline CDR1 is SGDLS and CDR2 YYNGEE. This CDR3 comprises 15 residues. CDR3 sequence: CASSVATSPANEQFF. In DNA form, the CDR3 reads TGTGCCAGCAGCGTAGCTACTAGCCCGGCCAATGAGCAGTTCTTC.

CDR3 residues: CASSRPGQATSGANVLTF. DNA of the CDR3: TGTGCCAGCAGCCGCCCGGGACAGGCAACCTCTGGGGCCAACGTCCTGACTTTC. V is TRBV14 and J is TRBJ2-6; TRBD1 agrees at 8 bases. CDR3 length: 18 amino acids. CDR1 is SGHDN, CDR2 FVKESK, per germline. Trimming at V came to 4 bases and at J to 0 bases, leaving 8 bases not matched to a gene.

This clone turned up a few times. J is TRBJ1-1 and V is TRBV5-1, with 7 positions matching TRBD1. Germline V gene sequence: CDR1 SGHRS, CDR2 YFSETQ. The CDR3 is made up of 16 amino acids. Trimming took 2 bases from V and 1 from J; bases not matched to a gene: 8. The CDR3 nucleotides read TGCGCCAGCAGCTTCAAACCGGGACAGCAGAACACTGAAGCTTTCTTT. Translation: CASSFKPGQQNTEAFF.

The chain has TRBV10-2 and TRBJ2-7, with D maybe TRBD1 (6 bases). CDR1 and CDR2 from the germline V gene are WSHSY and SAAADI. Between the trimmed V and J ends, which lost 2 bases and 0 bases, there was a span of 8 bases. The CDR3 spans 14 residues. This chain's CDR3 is CASSEDRNSYEQYF. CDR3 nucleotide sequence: TGCGCCAGCAGTGAGGACAGGAACTCCTACGAGCAGTACTTC.

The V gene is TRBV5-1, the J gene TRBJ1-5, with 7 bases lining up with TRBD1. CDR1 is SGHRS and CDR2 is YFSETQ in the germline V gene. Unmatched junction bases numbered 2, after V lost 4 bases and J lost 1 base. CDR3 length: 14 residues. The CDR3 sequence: CASSLTGSNQPQHF. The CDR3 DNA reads TGCGCCAGCAGCCTGACAGGGAGCAATCAGCCCCAGCATTTT. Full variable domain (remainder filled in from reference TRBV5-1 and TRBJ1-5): KAGVTQTPRYLIKTRGQQVTLSCSPISGHRSVSWYQQTPGQGLQFLFEYFSETQRNKGNFPGRFSGRQFSNSRSEMNVSTLELGDSALYLCASSLTGSNQPQHFGDGTRLSIL.

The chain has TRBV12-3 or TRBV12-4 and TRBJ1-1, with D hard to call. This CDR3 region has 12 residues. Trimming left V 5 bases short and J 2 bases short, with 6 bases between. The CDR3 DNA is TGTGCCAGCAGTCCATCCAACACTGAAGCTTTCTTT. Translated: CASSPSNTEAFF.

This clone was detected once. In DNA, the CDR3 is TGTGCCAGCAGTGAGGGGCTGGCCAATCAGCCCCAGCATTTT. This translates into CASSEGLANQPQHF. The chain uses TRBV6-1 and TRBJ1-5, with a weak D call TRBD1 (5 bases). CDR3 length equals 14 residues. V was cut by 3 bases and J by 3 bases, with 9 bases left in between. The germline V gene has CDR1 MNHNS and CDR2 SASEGT.